This T cell receptor (beta chain) appears in the sequencing data of a study of T-cell memory formation after mild COVID-19 (TCRdb year 2021). Describing the broader study: TCR sequence clusters from the two donors were largely donor specific. Longitudinal TCRalpha and TCRbeta repertoire sequencing tracked T-cell clones expanding and contracting after mild COVID-19 in two donors. The cohort was made up of two young adult volunteers, one female and one male, who were previously healthy. The study at large found these results: Some responding clones were detected in pre-infection memory, which suggested that pre-existing cross-reactive memory T cells had joined the SARS-CoV-2 response. Contracting CD4+ clones appeared mostly in the CM and EM memory subsets, whereas CD8+ clones were enriched in EMRA. Clones contracting from day 15 to 85 had balanced CD4/CD8 phenotypes, while a second wave expanding from day 15 to 37 was biased towards CD4+. SARS-CoV-2 specificity of the second-wave clones peaking on day 37 was not confirmed. Only a couple of mild cases were covered by the study, and larger cohorts that include severe cases with pre-infection samples were considered necessary.

CDR1 and CDR2, per the germline V gene (reference sequence), are GTSNPN and SVGIG. Ends trimmed: V by 0 bases, J by 8 bases; bases unmatched to a gene: 8. From the cysteine through the phenylalanine, the CDR3 covers 14 amino acids. Only the CDR3 region is kept as DNA, spanning 42 bases read in frame from base 1. The run used an Illumina NovaSeq 6000. cDNA libraries for TCRalpha and TCRbeta were prepared by 5'RACE using constant-segment primers, with sample barcodes and unique molecular identifiers added. RNA was extracted from every sample with Trizol reagent. Amplification of the libraries took two PCR steps, and the second step added a second sample barcode plus Illumina TruSeq adapters. Sequencing of libraries was performed on an Illumina NovaSeq with 2 x 150 bp paired-end reads. The study's processing was this. Demultiplexing of reads and collapsing into UMI-guided consensus sequences were performed with migec v1.2.7. Using mixcr v2.1.11, UMI consensuses were aligned to TRA and TRB V and J templates and then assembled into clonotypes. A clonotype was counted as expanded or contracted only if both edgeR and NoisET called the change significant, with noise models trained on biological replicates. For edgeR calls, a false discovery rate-adjusted p below 0.01 and a log2 fold-change threshold of 1 were applied. As an exploratory analysis of dynamics, max-normalized trajectories of the 1000 most abundant clonotypes were examined with PCA combined with hierarchical clustering. The CD4 or CD8 phenotype of responding clones was assigned using the separately sequenced CD4+ and CD8+ repertoires. TCRdb redid the processing of the public reads, applying fastp at Q25 and MiXCR, and retained in-frame beta chains. CDR3 protein duplicates are merged, each entry listing the most common genes and DNA. These V and J calls derive from TCRdb rather than the authors' analysis. Recorded for this sample are 200,000 to 300,000 distinct CDR3 sequences; less than 20% of them occurred a single time. 2% to 2.5% of the sample rests with the top ten.

Worth noting for this clonotype: What antigen it recognizes has not been identified. Base-call qualities are not available, and no considerably larger clone is one nucleotide away.

PBMCs were isolated by Ficoll-Paque density gradient centrifugation. The sequencing input was PBMCs or a T cell subset sorted from them (not recorded which). The TCR sequence derives from an adult woman who had mild COVID-19 (a few samples of this study predate the infection). The sample titles of this study are shuffled in the database, so cell type and time point are left out; the donor was told from shared clones. The rearrangement combines TRBV30 with TRBJ1-2, and 8 junctional nucleotides match TRBD1. The CDR3 region: CAWSVGNRGFGYTF. The nucleotides read TGTGCCTGGAGTGTAGGAAACAGGGGGTTCGGCTACACCTTC. Reference TRBV30 and TRBJ1-2 proteins supply the regions before and after the CDR3; the full variable domain is: SQTIHQWPATLVQPVGSPLSLECTVEGTSNPNLYWYRQAAGRGLQLLFYSVGIGQISSEVPQNLSASRPQDRQFILSSKKLLLSDSGFYLCAWSVGNRGFGYTFGSGTRLTVV.